These T cell receptor beta chains were read from a single sample in a study of PD-L1 blockade in urothelial cancer. This table comes from immunoSEQ multiplex PCR, and its TCRdb copy is limited to in-frame clones, with some not included. The table includes over 75,000 clones, more than 75% detected once. Material: PBMCs, obtained around atezolizumab (anti-PD-L1) treatment. Receptors originate from a man aged 60-69 years with urothelial cancer. CDR3s include the opening cysteine and the closing phenylalanine or tryptophan. Each record gives: clone size, D gene, CDR3 length, V gene, J gene, CDR3 DNA, CDR3 protein. A D gene is named only where the DNA matches it firmly. Clone size is shown for a subset of rows, as once, few, many or a class of expanded clone.

size: .; D: TRBD1; length: 14; V: TRBV27; J: TRBJ1-4; DNA: TGTGCCACCACAGGGGAGATTGCTAATGAAAAACTGTTTTTT; CDR3: CATTGEIANEKLFF
size: .; D: .; length: 16; V: TRBV9; J: TRBJ2-7; DNA: TGTGCCAGCAGCGCCAGGGGGAGCGGGTCCTCCTACGAGCAGTACTTC; CDR3: CASSARGSGSSYEQYF
size: .; D: .; length: 13; V: TRBV7-8; J: TRBJ2-1; DNA: TGTGCCAGCAGCCCCGACAGATACAATGAGCAGTTCTTC; CDR3: CASSPDRYNEQFF
size: .; D: TRBD2; length: 14; V: TRBV6-6; J: TRBJ2-7; DNA: TGTGCCAGCAGTTACGGACTAGGGGATGCCGAGCAGTACTTC; CDR3: CASSYGLGDAEQYF
size: few; D: TRBD2; length: 15; V: TRBV4-1; J: TRBJ2-7; DNA: TGCGCCAGCAGCCAAGATCTCGGGACTAGCGATGTGCAGTACTTC; CDR3: CASSQDLGTSDVQYF
size: .; D: .; length: 11; V: TRBV7-9; J: TRBJ2-7; DNA: TGTGCCAGCAGCTTAGAGAGTGAGCAGTACTTC; CDR3: CASSLESEQYF
size: .; D: .; length: 10; V: TRBV7-8; J: TRBJ2-6; DNA: TGTGCCAGCAGCTTAACTCATCTGGCTTTC; CDR3: CASSLTHLAF
size: few; D: .; length: 12; V: TRBV4-1; J: TRBJ1-1; DNA: TGCGCCAGCAGCCACCCAGGATCTGAAGCTTTCTTT; CDR3: CASSHPGSEAFF
size: .; D: .; length: 16; V: TRBV5-1; J: TRBJ1-1; DNA: TGCGCCAGCAGCTTGAGTACAGGGCTGATGAACACTGAAGCTTTCTTT; CDR3: CASSLSTGLMNTEAFF
size: .; D: TRBD2; length: 17; V: TRBV7-9; J: TRBJ2-5; DNA: TGTGCCAGCAGCTTAGCTATGGGACTAGCGGGAGCAGAGACCCAGTACTTC; CDR3: CASSLAMGLAGAETQYF
size: .; D: .; length: 15; V: TRBV2; J: TRBJ2-3; DNA: TGTGCCAGCAGTGAAAACCCCAGGAACACAGATACGCAGTATTTT; CDR3: CASSENPRNTDTQYF
size: .; D: .; length: 15; V: TRBV9; J: TRBJ2-5; DNA: TGTGCCAGCAGCGTAGTCGGAGAAAACCAAGAGACCCAGTACTTC; CDR3: CASSVVGENQETQYF
size: .; D: TRBD1; length: 13; V: TRBV6-1; J: TRBJ1-5; DNA: TGTGCCAGCAGCCTTGACAGGGGTCAGCCCCAGCATTTT; CDR3: CASSLDRGQPQHF
size: once; D: .; length: 15; V: TRBV11-2; J: TRBJ2-7; DNA: TGTGCCAGCAGCTTAGAAGTAGTGATCTCCTACGAGCAGTACTTC; CDR3: CASSLEVVISYEQYF
size: .; D: .; length: 17; V: TRBV7-8; J: TRBJ1-5; DNA: TGTGCCAGCAGCTCGAGTATTGACAGGTTGGGGTTCCAGCCCCAGCATTTT; CDR3: CASSSSIDRLGFQPQHF
size: .; D: TRBD2; length: 15; V: TRBV7-3; J: TRBJ2-3; DNA: TGTGCCAGCAGCCGTAGCGGGGTGCGGACAGATACGCAGTATTTT; CDR3: CASSRSGVRTDTQYF
size: few; D: .; length: 14; V: TRBV5-4; J: TRBJ1-2; DNA: TGTGCCAGCAGCCGTAACATATTTGGCGGTGGCTACACCTTC; CDR3: CASSRNIFGGGYTF
size: .; D: TRBD2; length: 13; V: TRBV2; J: TRBJ2-1; DNA: TGTGCCAGCAGGGGGACTAGCCCACCACGGGAGTTCTTC; CDR3: CASRGTSPPREFF
size: .; D: .; length: 16; V: TRBV7-9; J: TRBJ1-4; DNA: TGTGCCAGCAGTTCATTCCGGGAGAAGCTGAATGAAAAACTGTTTTTT; CDR3: CASSSFREKLNEKLFF
size: .; D: .; length: 15; V: TRBV5-1; J: TRBJ2-1; DNA: TGCGCCAGCAGCATAGGGGGGGGCTCCTACAATGAGCAGTTCTTC; CDR3: CASSIGGGSYNEQFF
size: .; D: .; length: 12; V: TRBV5-8; J: TRBJ2-2; DNA: TGTGCCAGCAGCTTGTATTACGGGGAGCTGTTTTTT; CDR3: CASSLYYGELFF
size: .; D: .; length: 15; V: TRBV6-5; J: TRBJ1-3; DNA: TGTGCCAGTAGAAGGCAGGATGTTTCTGGAAACACCATATATTTT; CDR3: CASRRQDVSGNTIYF
size: .; D: .; length: 15; V: TRBV5-1; J: TRBJ1-4; DNA: TGCGCCAGCAAACGAACAGGTTTTAAAGATGAAAAACTGTTTTTT; CDR3: CASKRTGFKDEKLFF
size: .; D: .; length: 16; V: TRBV6-6; J: TRBJ1-5; DNA: TGTGCCAGCCTAAGAACTCGGGGAGGAGGCAATCAGCCCCAGCATTTT; CDR3: CASLRTRGGGNQPQHF
size: .; D: TRBD2; length: 17; V: TRBV11-2; J: TRBJ2-1; DNA: TGTGCCAGCAGACGAGGTGGCGGGAGGCTCCTATGGAATGAGCAGTTCTTC; CDR3: CASRRGGGRLLWNEQFF
size: .; D: TRBD2; length: 16; V: TRBV9; J: TRBJ2-1; DNA: TGTGCCAGCAGCGTAGCCCGCGGGAGCTCCTACAATGAGCAGTTCTTC; CDR3: CASSVARGSSYNEQFF
size: .; D: .; length: 12; V: TRBV11-3; J: TRBJ1-1; DNA: TGTGCCAGCAGCTTACAGGGCTCCGAAGCTTTCTTT; CDR3: CASSLQGSEAFF